Following are 28 T cell receptor beta chains from one sample sequenced in a study of blood T cell repertoires in COVID-19. Sequencing used immunoSEQ multiplex PCR; TCRdb keeps in-frame clones, though not all of them. The sample holds about 180,000 clones, 70% to 90% seen once. Sequencing input: peripheral blood. These receptors were obtained from a man aged 70 or older with active or convalescent COVID-19.

The chain recombines TRBV7-2 with TRBJ1-1; D uncertain. CDR3 length equals 15 residues. CDR1 is SGHTA and CDR2 is FQGNSA in the germline V gene. Trimming pared 1 base from V and 0 bases from J, leaving 9 bases between. In DNA, the CDR3 is TGTGCCAGCAGCTTAGTGAGGCATTTGAACACTGAAGCTTTCTTT. Translation: CASSLVRHLNTEAFF.

The V and J genes are TRBV7-2 and TRBJ2-5; a possible D gene is TRBD2 (5 bases). CDR1 is SGHTA and CDR2 is FQGNSA in the germline V gene. V gave up 1 base and J gave up 3 bases, with 15 bases separating them. CDR3 length equals 16 residues. CDR3 region: CASSLGPRRREETQYF. DNA of the CDR3: TGTGCCAGCAGCTTAGGCCCTCGCCGGCGGGAAGAGACCCAGTACTTC.

This chain links TRBV6-2 or TRBV6-3 with TRBJ1-4; perhaps TRBD1 as D (6 bases). The V gene's germline CDR1 is MNHEY and CDR2 SVGEGT. Trimming removed 2 bases from V and 7 bases from J, with 11 bases in between. CDR3 length equals 14 residues. This CDR3 reads CASSYVGAPEKLFF. The CDR3 DNA is TGTGCCAGCAGTTACGTGGGGGCGCCTGAAAAACTGTTTTTT.

The chain uses TRBV29-1 and TRBJ2-5, with D perhaps matching TRBD2 (5 bases). This CDR3 spans 14 amino acids. Germline CDR1 and CDR2: SQVTM and ANQGSEA. The V and J ends lost 7 bases and 3 bases respectively, with 18 bases between them. As DNA, the CDR3 is TGCAGCGCCGAGCGGTCGTGGGCCGAAGAGACCCAGTACTTC. Translation: CSAERSWAEETQYF.

V gene TRBV28 combines with J gene TRBJ2-7; 9 nucleotides line up with TRBD1. V trimming: 7 bases; J trimming: 0 bases; junction bases outside the gene matches: 4. CDR3 size: 14 residues. Germline lookup yields CDR1 MDHEN and CDR2 SYDVKM. The CDR3 here is CASKTGGTSYEQYF. Written as DNA, the CDR3 is TGTGCCAGCAAAACAGGGGGCACCTCCTACGAGCAGTACTTC.

The chain links TRBV9 to TRBJ2-5; the match to TRBD2 covers 7 bases. This CDR3 has 15 amino acids. J was trimmed by 4 bases and V by 0 bases; bases with no gene match: 6. Germline-derived CDR1 and CDR2 are SGDLS and YYNGEE. DNA of the CDR3: TGTGCCAGCAGCGTAGGAGCGGGGTCAGGAGAGACCCAGTACTTC. It translates to CASSVGAGSGETQYF.

The V call is TRBV6-2 or TRBV6-3, the J call TRBJ2-7; 9 nucleotides agree with TRBD2. CDR3 length: 17 amino acids. The junction had 10 bases not matched to a gene; V was cut back by 0 bases and J by 4 bases. Germline CDR1 and CDR2: MNHEY and SVGEGT. The CDR3 reads CASSYSIVAGEPYEQYF. The CDR3, as DNA: TGTGCCAGCAGTTACTCGATAGTAGCGGGGGAGCCATACGAGCAGTACTTC.

The CDR3 DNA reads as TGTGCCAGCAGTCTTAGCGGGAGGGGTGAGCAGTTCTTC. As protein: CASSLSGRGEQFF. V usage is TRBV6-5 and J usage is TRBJ2-1, with 11 bases fitting TRBD2. The CDR3 contains 13 residues. The germline CDR1 and CDR2 sequences are MNHEY and SVGAGI. V lost 5 bases to trimming and J lost 9 bases; unmatched junction nucleotides: 3.

This chain links TRBV30 with TRBJ1-2; no reliable D call. CDR1 is GTSNPN, CDR2 SVGIG, per germline (reference sequence). Trimming left V 5 bases short and J 0 bases short, with 13 bases between. This CDR3 has 14 residues. For the CDR3, the DNA is TGTGCCTGGGGGTGGCAGTATACTAACTATGGCTACACCTTC. This translates into CAWGWQYTNYGYTF. Full variable domain (remainder filled in from reference TRBV30 and TRBJ1-2): SQTIHQWPATLVQPVGSPLSLECTVEGTSNPNLYWYRQAAGRGLQLLFYSVGIGQISSEVPQNLSASRPQDRQFILSSKKLLLSDSGFYLCAWGWQYTNYGYTFGSGTRLTVV.

The chain uses TRBV27 and TRBJ1-2; 9 positions agree with TRBD1. The trim removed 5 bases at V and 3 bases at J, leaving 7 bases unmatched. The CDR3 length is 15 residues. Germline CDR1 and CDR2: MNHEY and SMNVEV (reference sequence). The CDR3 DNA sequence: TGTGCCAGCAGTCCTCTGACAGGGGGACACTATGGCTACACCTTC. Protein sequence: CASSPLTGGHYGYTF.

The V gene is TRBV19, the J gene TRBJ1-5, with TRBD1 identical over 7 bases. The CDR3 sequence is 16 residues long. Trimming took 7 bases from V and 4 from J; bases not matched to a gene: 13. Looked up from germline, CDR1 is LNHDA and CDR2 is SQIVND (reference sequence). CDR3 nucleotide sequence: TGTGCCAGTACCGGAGGCGCCGGGACAGTAAATCAGCCCCAGCATTTT. Protein: CASTGGAGTVNQPQHF. Filled out from reference TRBV19 and TRBJ1-5, the complete variable domain reads DGGITQSPKYLFRKEGQNVTLSCEQNLNHDAMYWYRQDPGQGLRLIYYSQIVNDFQKGDIAEGYSVSREKKESFPLTVTSAQKNPTAFYLCASTGGAGTVNQPQHFGDGTRLSIL.

The chain links TRBV10-1 to TRBJ1-2, with 8 bases that match TRBD1. Trimming removed 5 bases from V and 8 bases from J; junction bases left unmatched: 16. Per germline, CDR1 WNHNN and CDR2 SYGVQD (reference sequence). The length of the CDR3 is 16 residues. The CDR3 is CASSPGPATGEGGYTF. The CDR3 nucleotides are TGCGCCAGCAGTCCAGGGCCTGCGACAGGGGAGGGAGGCTACACCTTC.

V gene TRBV7-9 combines with J gene TRBJ1-2, with D unclear. The V gene's germline CDR1 is SEHNR and CDR2 FQNEAQ (reference sequence). The CDR3 is 13 residues long. V was pared by 2 bases and J by 5 bases, with 9 bases between. This CDR3 reads CASSLNTDYGYTF. The CDR3 nucleotides are TGTGCCAGCAGCTTAAACACCGATTATGGCTACACCTTC.

The count of this clone is one. This sequence joins TRBV7-3 and TRBJ2-2; 11 nucleotides match TRBD2. This CDR3 spans 14 amino acids. With 4 bases clipped from V and 8 bases from J, the junction kept 3 bases outside the gene matches. Germline V gene data show CDR1 as SGHTA and CDR2 as FQGTGA. The CDR3 protein is CASSSTSGRGELFF. The CDR3, as DNA: TGTGCCAGCAGCTCCACTAGCGGGAGAGGGGAGCTGTTTTTT.

J is TRBJ2-5 and V is TRBV7-9; maybe TRBD2 (5 bases). Trimming left V 5 bases short and J 1 base short, with 11 bases between. This CDR3 region has 14 residues. Germline V lookup: CDR1 SEHNR, CDR2 FQNEAQ (reference sequence). CDR3 coding DNA: TGTGCCAGCAGCCCCCGGACTCCCCAAGAGACCCAGTACTTC. This encodes CASSPRTPQETQYF.

The rearrangement uses TRBV10-2 and TRBJ1-1, with D tentatively TRBD1 (6 bases). The CDR3 runs to 18 residues. Germline V gene data show CDR1 as WSHSY and CDR2 as SAAADI. Between the trimmed V and J ends, which lost 0 bases and 0 bases, there was a span of 17 bases. The CDR3 nucleotides are TGCGCCAGCAGTGAGTCGACGGCGGCAGGGGTCATGAACACTGAAGCTTTCTTT. It translates to CASSESTAAGVMNTEAFF.

In this sample, this clone turned up a few times. The CDR3 spells CASSITTGGVGYTF. In DNA form, the CDR3 reads TGTGCCAGCAGCATCACTACAGGGGGCGTCGGCTACACCTTC. The J gene is TRBJ1-2, the V gene TRBV11-2; 9 bases map to TRBD1. Germline CDR1 is SGHAT and CDR2 is FQNNGV. The CDR3 totals 14 residues. The trim removed 5 bases at V and 8 bases at J, leaving 9 bases unmatched. Looking up the rest from reference TRBV11-2 and TRBJ1-2 gives the full variable domain: EAGVAQSPRYKIIEKRQSVAFWCNPISGHATLYWYQQILGQGPKLLIQFQNNGVVDDSQLPKDRFSAERLKGVDSTLKIQPAKLEDSAVYLCASSITTGGVGYTFGSGTRLTVV.

The rearrangement joins TRBV30 to TRBJ1-4, with D possibly matching TRBD1 (5 bases). The CDR3 is 15 amino acids. V lost 0 bases and J lost 5, with 13 bases in between. Germline lookup yields CDR1 GTSNPN and CDR2 SVGIG (reference sequence). The CDR3 DNA sequence: TGTGCCTGGAGTGTACGTCAGGGTCAAAATGAAAAACTGTTTTTT. This codes for CAWSVRQGQNEKLFF.

The V call is TRBV7-2, the J call TRBJ1-1; tentatively, D is TRBD1 (5 bases). This CDR3 comprises 17 residues. The V and J ends lost 1 base and 3 bases respectively, with 18 bases between them. Germline CDR1 reads SGHTA; CDR2 reads FQGNSA. The CDR3 region is CASSLVGRKKGDTEAFF. DNA of the CDR3: TGTGCCAGCAGCTTAGTCGGACGTAAAAAAGGGGACACTGAAGCTTTCTTT.

This clone was seen ten or more times. V gene TRBV29-1 combines with J gene TRBJ2-7; no definite D call. Trimming cost V 7 bases and J 0 bases, with 7 bases left between them. CDR1 SQVTM and CDR2 ANQGSEA come from the germline V gene. This CDR3 region has 11 residues. Written as DNA, the CDR3 is TGCAGCGGTAGAAGCTCCTACGAGCAGTACTTC. Translation: CSGRSSYEQYF.

The gene calls are TRBV2 and TRBJ1-2, with D unresolved. The V end was cut by 8 bases, the J end by 1 base, with 14 bases between. From germline, CDR1 is SNHLY and CDR2 FYNNEI. The CDR3 is 14 amino acids. The CDR3 DNA reads TGTGCCAGCGACTCCCCGCCGGTTAACTATGGCTACACCTTC. This codes for CASDSPPVNYGYTF.

J is TRBJ1-2 and V is TRBV6-1, with a weak D call TRBD1 (6 bases). The CDR3 has 15 amino acids. The V and J ends lost 0 bases and 0 bases respectively, with 8 bases between them. Germline V gives CDR1 MNHNS, CDR2 SASEGT. This CDR3 is CASSEAYRANYGYTF. The CDR3 nucleotides are TGTGCCAGCAGTGAAGCCTACAGGGCTAACTATGGCTACACCTTC.

The V gene is TRBV30, the J gene TRBJ2-5; maybe TRBD2 (7 bases). Germline loops: CDR1 GTSNPN, CDR2 SVGIG (reference sequence). The CDR3 is made up of 15 amino acids. V lost 2 bases to trimming and J lost 4 bases, with 17 bases between them. DNA for the CDR3: TGTGCCTGGAGTCCCCCCCTAGGGGGGGGAGAGACCCAGTACTTC. Protein product: CAWSPPLGGGETQYF.

The CDR3 DNA sequence: TGTGCCAGCAGGGATACCGGGACTCCTCGAGGAGCGCAGTATTTT. Translation gives CASRDTGTPRGAQYF. The V and J genes are TRBV3-1 (or the pseudogene TRBV3-2) and TRBJ2-3, with D possibly being TRBD2 (6 bases). CDR1 is LGHDT, CDR2 YNNKEL, per germline (reference sequence). The CDR3 runs 15 residues. The V and J ends lost 6 bases and 10 bases respectively, with 23 bases between them.

The rearrangement uses TRBV3-1 (or the pseudogene TRBV3-2) and TRBJ1-2, with D possibly matching TRBD1 (6 bases). The CDR3 length is 18 residues. Trimming took off 0 bases at V and 4 bases at J, with 21 bases between the two ends. Looked up from germline, CDR1 is LGHDT and CDR2 is YNNKEL (reference sequence). The CDR3 protein is CASSQEGGPGPRRYGYTF. The CDR3 nucleotides are TGTGCCAGCAGCCAAGAGGGGGGGCCGGGACCGCGCCGCTATGGCTACACCTTC.

V gene TRBV28 combines with J gene TRBJ1-5, with 10 bases identical to TRBD1. Germline assignment: CDR1 MDHEN and CDR2 SYDVKM. Losses at the gene ends were 5 bases for V and 7 bases for J; bases not matched to a gene: 14. CDR3 length: 17 amino acids. This chain's CDR3 is CASSILTGGTLRQPQHF. The CDR3 coding sequence is TGTGCCAGCAGTATACTGACAGGGGGCACCCTCCGGCAGCCCCAGCATTTT. Full variable domain (remainder filled in from reference TRBV28 and TRBJ1-5): DVKVTQSSRYLVKRTGEKVFLECVQDMDHENMFWYRQDPGLGLRLIYFSYDVKMKEKGDIPEGYSVSREKKERFSLILESASTNQTSMYLCASSILTGGTLRQPQHFGDGTRLSIL.

This clone has a handful of counts. The rearrangement uses TRBV7-2 and TRBJ1-4; tentative D call: TRBD1 (5 bases). CDR1 and CDR2 from the germline V gene are SGHTA and FQGNSA. This CDR3 is built from 14 residues. Trimming pared 5 bases from V and 11 bases from J, leaving 18 bases between. CDR3 nucleotides: TGTGCCAGCAGCCCTGGGGGGAGCCTTGGGAAACTGTTTTTT. Its translation: CASSPGGSLGKLFF.

The genes are TRBV2 and TRBJ2-2; 9 nucleotides align to TRBD2. After removal of 6 bases from V and 2 bases from J, the junction contained 7 bases not matched to a gene. This CDR3 has 16 residues. In germline, CDR1 is SNHLY, CDR2 FYNNEI. The CDR3 DNA follows: TGTGCCAGCAGACCGAGACTAGCGGTAAACACCGGGGAGCTGTTTTTT. Its protein product is CASRPRLAVNTGELFF.